This TCR beta chain was sequenced in a study of blood T cell repertoires in COVID-19. Study at large: Some COVID-19 samples were acute and others convalescent; all came from the United States, Italy and Spain. T cells, B-cell-depleted T cells, or PBMCs supplied cDNA or gDNA.

Authors' processing steps: Amplification from reference gene primers served as the basis for estimated nucleated cell counts. TCRdb's copy holds only in-frame clones and misses some; the assay was immunoSEQ multiplex PCR. The DNA was the basis for D and trimming; V, J and clone size are from that table. In the table there are more than 110,000 clones, 84% of which are singletons. This CDR3 is built from 13 residues. The germline gives CDR1 MGHDK, CDR2 SYGVNS. The V gene lost 6 bases and the J gene lost 7 bases, with 13 bases spanning the gap. The gene calls are TRBV25-1 and TRBJ1-5; D uncertain. The sample taken for sequencing was peripheral blood. This receptor was taken from a human donor in a cohort sampled during active COVID-19. The CDR3 reads CASRSGPGQPQHF. The DNA for the CDR3 is TGTGCCAGCAGGTCTGGGCCGGGGCAGCCCCAGCATTTT.